The 27 T cell receptor beta chains below all came from one sample that was sequenced in a study of blood T cells in healthy people across ages. Combining a sample-barcoded 5' primer with a J-beta primer mix, a second PCR ran for roughly 6 to 12 cycles. MiXCR, run by TCRdb on the 5' RACE reads, gives a single entry per CDR3 protein. The table records about 1.4 million distinct CDR3 sequences, around 59% of them present only once. The sample was blood. Every receptor here comes from a man younger than 35 in good health.

The chain uses TRBV27 and TRBJ2-1; 8 bases agree with TRBD1. J lost 4 bases, V lost 2 bases, and 13 bases had no gene match. The V gene's germline CDR1 is MNHEY and CDR2 SMNVEV (reference sequence). The CDR3 contains 18 residues. The CDR3 loop reads CASSLRGTSGQVYNEQFF. The CDR3 DNA follows: TGTGCCAGCAGTTTAAGGGGAACGTCGGGACAGGTTTACAATGAGCAGTTCTTC.

This clonotype was picked up a small number of times. This chain connects TRBV5-6 to TRBJ2-4; 11 positions match TRBD2. The J call is doubtful: the DNA matches TRBJ2-7 better. The CDR3 is 16 residues long. CDR1 and CDR2 from the germline V gene are SGHDT and YYEEEE. This chain's CDR3 is CASSSSLAGAIYEQYF. CDR3 DNA sequence: TGTGCCAGCAGCTCGTCACTAGCGGGGGCCATCTACGAGCAGTACTTC.

The J gene is TRBJ2-7, the V gene TRBV6-5; the match to TRBD1 covers 10 bases. The CDR3 length is 15 residues. Unmatched junction bases numbered 5, after V lost 4 bases and J lost 2 bases. From germline, CDR1 is MNHEY and CDR2 SVGAGI. CDR3 nucleotide sequence: TGTGCCAGCAGTTTGACAGGGGGCACCCCCTACGAGCAGTACTTC. Its translation is CASSLTGGTPYEQYF.

The J gene is TRBJ2-7, the V gene TRBV7-9, with 8 bases fitting TRBD2. The CDR3 extends over 18 amino acids. Germline V gives CDR1 SEHNR, CDR2 FQNEAQ (reference sequence). The trim removed 3 bases at V and 5 bases at J, leaving 18 bases unmatched. CDR3 protein: CASSLTLQPGGRSDEQYF. Here the CDR3 DNA reads TGTGCCAGCAGCTTGACCCTCCAGCCGGGGGGGAGATCCGACGAGCAGTACTTC.

The table lists this clonotype with a few counts. The chain recombines TRBV4-1 with TRBJ1-6, with D hard to call. The CDR3 sequence is 16 residues long. V gave up 1 base and J gave up 4 bases, with 11 bases separating them. The germline V gene encodes CDR1 MGHRA and CDR2 YSYEKL. CDR3 protein: CASSQGAELYNSPLHF. CDR3 nucleotide sequence: TGCGCCAGCAGCCAAGGGGCAGAGCTATATAATTCACCCCTCCACTTT.

The chain couples TRBV4-2 to TRBJ2-3, with 11 bases lining up with TRBD2. Germline assignment: CDR1 LGHNA and CDR2 YNFKEQ. This CDR3 region has 22 residues. Trimming took 4 bases from V and 5 from J; bases not matched to a gene: 26. The DNA for the CDR3 is TGTGCCAGCAGCCCATGGACTAGCGGGCAGAGATACAGCGCAAAAACAGGAGATACGCAGTATTTT. It translates to CASSPWTSGQRYSAKTGDTQYF.

The rearrangement links TRBV7-2 to TRBJ2-1; TRBD2 matches 9 bases. J lost 0 bases, V lost 0 bases, and 6 bases had no gene match. From germline, CDR1 is SGHTA and CDR2 FQGNSA. The CDR3 extends over 18 amino acids. CDR3 region: CASSLAWASGVSYNEQFF. The CDR3 DNA follows: TGTGCCAGCAGCTTAGCGTGGGCTAGCGGGGTCTCCTACAATGAGCAGTTCTTC.

This clonotype has just a few counts. The chain uses TRBV20-1 and TRBJ2-7; 8 bases agree with TRBD2. The CDR3 is made up of 13 amino acids. V lost 6 bases and J lost 6; bases outside the gene matches: 10. Germline-derived CDR1 and CDR2 are DFQATT and SNEGSKA (reference sequence). The CDR3 reads CSARGLLAAEQYF. In DNA form, the CDR3 reads TGCAGTGCCAGGGGCTTACTAGCGGCCGAGCAGTACTTC.

This chain links TRBV20-1 with TRBJ2-7, with TRBD1 matching 9 bases. J gave up 2 bases and V 0 bases, and 5 bases lay outside the gene matches. The CDR3 spans 15 residues. Germline lookup yields CDR1 DFQATT and CDR2 SNEGSKA (reference sequence). CDR3 in amino acids: CSARDLGQGTYEQYF. For the CDR3, the DNA is TGCAGTGCTAGAGACTTGGGACAGGGAACCTACGAGCAGTACTTC.

This chain joins TRBV19 and TRBJ2-1, with D perhaps TRBD2 (7 bases). Trimming stripped 3 bases from V and 0 bases from J, with 9 bases between. This CDR3 is built from 15 residues. CDR1 is LNHDA and CDR2 is SQIVND in the germline V gene (reference sequence). The CDR3 sequence: CASSMGGASYNEQFF. CDR3 bases: TGTGCCAGTAGTATGGGGGGGGCCTCCTACAATGAGCAGTTCTTC.

This chain links TRBV6-4 with TRBJ1-1; D unclear. The CDR3 contains 14 residues. CDR1 MRHNA and CDR2 SNTAGT come from the germline V gene. The V end was cut by 6 bases, the J end by 1 base, with 12 bases between. The CDR3 region is CASRLSAANTEAFF. The DNA of the CDR3 is TGTGCCAGCAGATTAAGTGCCGCGAACACTGAAGCTTTCTTT.

There are a few counts of this clonotype. This rearrangement joins TRBV2 to TRBJ2-2; 16 bases fit TRBD2. The CDR3 has 22 residues. Per the germline V gene, CDR1 is SNHLY and CDR2 is FYNNEI. The J segment lost 5 bases and the V segment lost 7 bases, leaving 22 bases of the junction unmatched. The CDR3 loop reads CASKGLGLAGGPSAGITGELFF. The CDR3 DNA sequence: TGTGCCAGCAAAGGGTTGGGACTAGCGGGAGGGCCTTCTGCGGGTATAACCGGGGAGCTGTTTTTT.

This clonotype turned up a few times. The chain joins TRBV7-6 to TRBJ2-3, with D tentatively TRBD2 (6 bases). Trimming removed 5 bases at V and 1 base at J, with 13 bases between. Germline assignment: CDR1 SGHVS and CDR2 FNYEAQ. The CDR3 is made up of 15 amino acids. CDR3 loop: CASSPGLRGTDTQYF. CDR3 nucleotide sequence: TGTGCCAGCAGCCCGGGACTTAGGGGCACAGATACGCAGTATTTT.

In this sample, this clonotype turned up a few times. The chain links TRBV10-3 to TRBJ2-3, with D perhaps TRBD1 (7 bases). CDR1 is ENHRY, CDR2 SYGVKD, per germline. The ends were cut back, 11 bases at V and 0 bases at J, with 21 bases in the middle. The CDR3 is 16 amino acids. CDR3 region: CAAGGTTGHSTDTQYF. The DNA of the CDR3 is TGTGCCGCAGGGGGGACGACGGGACATAGCACAGATACGCAGTATTTT.

This chain joins TRBV2 and TRBJ1-2; a weak D match, TRBD1 (5 bases). The length of the CDR3 is 15 residues. V lost 0 bases and J 4 bases, leaving 12 bases between the germline ends. CDR1 and CDR2 (germline): SNHLY, FYNNEI. The CDR3 DNA reads TGTGCCAGCAGTGAAGCTTGGGGACCTATCTATGGCTACACCTTC. Its protein is CASSEAWGPIYGYTF.

The chain couples TRBV12-3 or TRBV12-4 to TRBJ1-2; no firm D call. The CDR3 is 14 residues long. V was trimmed by 5 bases and J by 4 bases, leaving 14 bases between them. The CDR3 bases are TGTGCCAGCAGTAAGGACCTGAGCGTCTATGGCTACACCTTC. Amino acids: CASSKDLSVYGYTF.

The chain recombines TRBV7-8 with TRBJ2-5, with 7 bases identical to TRBD2. Per germline, CDR1 SGHVS and CDR2 FQNEAQ. This CDR3 spans 16 amino acids. Trimming at V came to 3 bases and at J to 11 bases, leaving 18 bases not matched to a gene. CDR3 sequence reads: CASSFWVAGRGNEQYF. CDR3 in DNA: TGTGCCAGCAGCTTTTGGGTGGCAGGGAGGGGCAATGAGCAGTACTTC.

This chain links TRBV24-1 with TRBJ2-5, with 7 bases aligning to TRBD2. The length of the CDR3 is 12 residues. The V gene end was trimmed by 7 bases and the J gene end by 7 bases; junction bases not matched to a gene: 5. Germline V lookup: CDR1 KGHDR, CDR2 SFDVKD. The CDR3 here is CATSIGGTTQYF. DNA of the CDR3: TGTGCCACCAGCATCGGGGGGACGACCCAGTACTTC.

This chain joins TRBV3-1 and TRBJ2-7, with 7 nucleotides matching TRBD2. The germline gives CDR1 LGHDT, CDR2 YNNKEL (reference sequence). J lost 5 bases, V lost 8 bases, and 9 bases had no gene match. This CDR3 region has 13 residues. The CDR3 here is CASGNGGINEQYF. In nucleotides, the CDR3 is TGTGCCAGCGGAAACGGGGGGATTAACGAGCAGTACTTC.

The count of this clonotype is one. V gene TRBV18 combines with J gene TRBJ2-7; 8 nucleotides line up with TRBD2. There are 14 residues in the CDR3. CDR1 KGHSH and CDR2 LQKENI come from the germline V gene. The V gene end was trimmed by 2 bases and the J gene end by 4 bases; junction bases not matched to a gene: 4. DNA for the CDR3: TGTGCCAGCTCACCAAGGACTAGCAGATACGAGCAGTACTTC. It specifies CASSPRTSRYEQYF.

The chain has TRBV28 and TRBJ1-5; maybe TRBD1 (6 bases). The CDR3 covers 15 residues. Germline CDR1 reads MDHEN; CDR2 reads SYDVKM. V dropped 3 bases and J dropped 8 bases, with 17 bases sitting between them. CDR3 sequence: CASSFRGQLREPQHF. DNA of the CDR3: TGTGCCAGCAGTTTTAGGGGACAACTAAGGGAGCCCCAGCATTTT.

The chain employs TRBV7-2 and TRBJ2-3, with 8 bases lining up with TRBD2. J lost 4 bases, V lost 2 bases, and 5 bases had no gene match. The CDR3 is 15 amino acids. Germline lookup yields CDR1 SGHTA and CDR2 FQGNSA. The CDR3 coding sequence is TGTGCCAGCAGCTTAAGCGGGGGAACCCCAGATACGCAGTATTTT. This translates into CASSLSGGTPDTQYF.

The genes are TRBV7-2 and TRBJ2-7, with D perhaps TRBD2 (5 bases). TRBJ2-4 matches the DNA end more closely, so the J call is doubtful. The CDR3 spans 16 residues. The germline V gene encodes CDR1 SGHTA and CDR2 FQGNSA. The CDR3 loop is CASSPFRQVSGSIQYF. CDR3 in DNA: TGTGCCAGCAGCCCTTTTCGGCAGGTATCGGGAAGCATTCAGTACTTC.

The rearrangement uses TRBV29-1 and TRBJ2-7; D might be TRBD2 (6 bases). With 5 bases removed from V and 5 bases from J, the gap between germline ends came to 16 bases. Germline V lookup: CDR1 SQVTM, CDR2 ANQGSEA. CDR3 length equals 13 residues. The CDR3 spells CSVKGLARNEQYF. The CDR3 DNA reads as TGCAGCGTTAAGGGGCTAGCGAGGAACGAGCAGTACTTC.

This clonotype was recorded a few times. The chain employs TRBV5-1 and TRBJ2-7; D is undetermined. The CDR3 runs 11 residues. The germline gives CDR1 SGHRS, CDR2 YFSETQ. Trimming shortened V by 9 bases and J by 7 bases, and 14 bases separated the two germline ends. For the CDR3, the DNA is TGCGCCAAACCCCTTTCGCAAGAGCAGTACTTC. Its protein is CAKPLSQEQYF.

This clonotype showed up just once. This rearrangement joins TRBV7-9 to TRBJ2-1, with D tentatively TRBD2 (5 bases). Germline V gene data show CDR1 as SEHNR and CDR2 as FQNEAQ (reference sequence). V lost 5 bases to trimming and J lost 5 bases, with 13 bases between them. The CDR3 is 14 residues long. The CDR3 sequence: CASSPVGSDNEQFF. In DNA, the CDR3 is TGTGCCAGCAGCCCCGTAGGTAGCGACAATGAGCAGTTCTTC.

This rearrangement joins TRBV11-2 to TRBJ2-5; TRBD2 matches at 14 bases. The CDR3 runs to 14 residues. V lost 5 bases and J lost 7; bases outside the gene matches: 3. CDR1 is SGHAT, CDR2 FQNNGV, per germline. CDR3 loop: CASSPGTSGRTQYF. The CDR3 bases are TGTGCCAGCAGCCCCGGGACTAGCGGGAGGACCCAGTACTTC.